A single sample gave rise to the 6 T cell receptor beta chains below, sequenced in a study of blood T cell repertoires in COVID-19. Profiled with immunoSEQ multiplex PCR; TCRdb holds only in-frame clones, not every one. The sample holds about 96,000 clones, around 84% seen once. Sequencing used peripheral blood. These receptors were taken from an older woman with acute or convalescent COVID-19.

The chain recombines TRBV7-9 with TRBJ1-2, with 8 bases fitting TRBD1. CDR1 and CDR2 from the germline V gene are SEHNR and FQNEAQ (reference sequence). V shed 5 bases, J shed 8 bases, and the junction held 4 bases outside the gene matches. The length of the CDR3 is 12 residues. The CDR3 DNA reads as TGTGCCAGCAGCCGGACAGGGATCGGCTACACCTTC. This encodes CASSRTGIGYTF.

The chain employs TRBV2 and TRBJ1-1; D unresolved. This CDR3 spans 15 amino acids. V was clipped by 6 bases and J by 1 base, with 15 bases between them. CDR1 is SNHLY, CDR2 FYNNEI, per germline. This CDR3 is CASSPSPYRNTEAFF. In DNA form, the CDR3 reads TGTGCCAGCAGCCCAAGCCCCTATCGGAACACTGAAGCTTTCTTT.

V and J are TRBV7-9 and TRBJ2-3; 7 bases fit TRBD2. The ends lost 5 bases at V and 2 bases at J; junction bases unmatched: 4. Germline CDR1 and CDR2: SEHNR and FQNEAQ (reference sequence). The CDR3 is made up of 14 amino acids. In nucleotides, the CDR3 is TGTGCCAGCAGCGGGGAGGGTTCCACAGATACGCAGTATTTT. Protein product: CASSGEGSTDTQYF.

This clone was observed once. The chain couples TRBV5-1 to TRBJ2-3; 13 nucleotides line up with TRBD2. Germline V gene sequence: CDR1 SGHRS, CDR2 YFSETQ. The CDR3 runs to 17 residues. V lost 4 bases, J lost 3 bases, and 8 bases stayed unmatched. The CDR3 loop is CASSPRTSGGGTDTQYF. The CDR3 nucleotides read TGCGCCAGCAGCCCCAGGACTAGCGGGGGTGGGACAGATACGCAGTATTTT.

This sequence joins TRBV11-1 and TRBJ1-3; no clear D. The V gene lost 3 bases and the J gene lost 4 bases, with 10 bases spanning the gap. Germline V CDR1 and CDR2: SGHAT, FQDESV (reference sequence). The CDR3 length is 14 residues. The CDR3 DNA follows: TGTGCCAGCAGCTTCGGGGAACAGGGAAACACCATATATTTT. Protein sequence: CASSFGEQGNTIYF.

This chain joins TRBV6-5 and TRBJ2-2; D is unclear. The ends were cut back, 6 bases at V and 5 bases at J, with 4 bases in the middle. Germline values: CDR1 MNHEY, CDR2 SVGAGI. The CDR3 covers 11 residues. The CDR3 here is CASSRTGELFF. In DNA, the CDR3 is TGTGCCAGCAGCCGGACCGGGGAGCTGTTTTTT.